This T cell receptor (beta chain) was recovered during a study of blood T cell repertoires in COVID-19. Study details: The samples span acute and convalescent COVID-19 from the United States, Italy and Spain. Sources were T cells, B-cell-depleted T cells, or PBMCs; the material itself was cDNA or gDNA.

The CDR3 contains 16 residues. After removal of 3 bases from V and 5 bases from J, the junction contained 5 bases not matched to a gene. Germline CDR1 is KGHSH and CDR2 is LQKENI. Study processing details: Researchers report that nucleated cell counts were estimated from reference gene primer amplification. Here immunoSEQ multiplex PCR was the method, and the copy in TCRdb shows in-frame clones only, minus some. Clone size and the V and J calls come from that table; the DNA yielded D and trimming. Found here are some 170,000 clones, roughly 84% of them singletons; the top ten hold about a tenth. Sequencing input: peripheral blood. The rearrangement joins TRBV18 to TRBJ2-1; 12 positions agree with TRBD1. The sequence came from a woman of 80 years or more with active or convalescent COVID-19. CDR3 in amino acids: CASSPWGQGANNEQFF. The DNA for the CDR3 is TGTGCCAGCTCACCTTGGGGACAGGGGGCCAACAATGAGCAGTTCTTC.